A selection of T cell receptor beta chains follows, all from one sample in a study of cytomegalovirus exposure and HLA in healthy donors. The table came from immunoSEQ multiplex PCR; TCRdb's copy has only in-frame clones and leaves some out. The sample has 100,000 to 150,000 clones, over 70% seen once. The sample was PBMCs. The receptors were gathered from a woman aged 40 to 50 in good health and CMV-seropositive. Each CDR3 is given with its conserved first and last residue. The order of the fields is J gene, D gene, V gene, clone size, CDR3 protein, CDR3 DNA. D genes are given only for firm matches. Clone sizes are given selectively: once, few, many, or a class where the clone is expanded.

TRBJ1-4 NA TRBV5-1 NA CASSLMDRINAKLFF TGCGCCAGCAGCTTGATGGACAGAATTAATGCAAAACTGTTTTTT
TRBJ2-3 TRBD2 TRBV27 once CASSSDSSGRGDTQYF TGTGCCAGCAGTTCCGACTCTAGCGGGAGGGGAGATACGCAGTATTTT
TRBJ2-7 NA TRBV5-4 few CASSAGQMSSYEQYF TGTGCCAGCAGCGCTGGACAGATGAGCTCCTACGAGCAGTACTTC
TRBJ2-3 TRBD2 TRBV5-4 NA CASSFRGTSGGSTDTQYF TGTGCCAGCAGCTTCCGGGGGACTAGCGGGGGCAGCACAGATACGCAGTATTTT
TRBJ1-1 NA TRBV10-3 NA CATRQTMNTEAFF TGTGCCACCAGACAGACCATGAACACTGAAGCTTTCTTT
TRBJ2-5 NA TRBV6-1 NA CASSELRGGGQETQYF TGTGCCAGCAGTGAATTACGGGGAGGGGGACAAGAGACCCAGTACTTC
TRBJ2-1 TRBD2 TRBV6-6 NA CASTAGGSYNEQFF TGTGCCAGCACCGCGGGGGGCTCCTACAATGAGCAGTTCTTC
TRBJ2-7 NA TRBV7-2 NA CASSLVGGGTKNEQYF TGTGCCAGCAGCTTAGTCGGGGGAGGAACGAAAAACGAGCAGTACTTC
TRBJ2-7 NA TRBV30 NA CAWSPGATSAYEQYF TGTGCCTGGAGTCCGGGAGCGACAAGTGCCTACGAGCAGTACTTC
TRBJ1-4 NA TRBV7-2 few CASSLVSGFNEKLFF TGTGCCAGCAGCTTGGTGTCAGGGTTTAATGAAAAACTGTTTTTT
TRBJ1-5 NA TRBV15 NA CATSRVPGGNSNQPQHF TGTGCCACCAGCAGAGTCCCCGGGGGGAATAGCAATCAGCCCCAGCATTTT
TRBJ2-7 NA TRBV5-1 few CASSLAGNRAEYEQYF TGCGCCAGCAGCTTGGCCGGGAACAGGGCTGAATACGAGCAGTACTTC
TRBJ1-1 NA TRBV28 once CASSPPPGQGFKAFF TGTGCCAGCAGTCCTCCCCCTGGCCAGGGTTTTAAAGCTTTCTTT
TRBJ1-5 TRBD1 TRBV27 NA CASSPGGQGNQPQHF TGTGCCAGCAGTCCCGGGGGACAGGGCAATCAGCCCCAGCATTTT
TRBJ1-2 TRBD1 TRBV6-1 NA CASLTGAVKGYTF TGTGCCAGTCTAACAGGGGCTGTTAAAGGCTACACCTTC
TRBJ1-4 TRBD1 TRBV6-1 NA CASSELTGSALATNEKLFF TGTGCCAGCAGTGAACTGACAGGGTCTGCTCTTGCAACTAATGAAAAACTGTTTTTT
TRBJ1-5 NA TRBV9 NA CASSVEDSRNQPQHF TGTGCCAGCAGCGTAGAAGACAGCCGCAATCAGCCCCAGCATTTT
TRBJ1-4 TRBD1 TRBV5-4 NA CASSSGQGTTNEKLFF TGTGCCAGCAGCTCCGGACAGGGCACAACTAATGAAAAACTGTTTTTT
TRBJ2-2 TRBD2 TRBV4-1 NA CASSRKGLAGSTGELFF TGCGCCAGCAGCCGAAAGGGACTAGCGGGGAGCACCGGGGAGCTGTTTTTT
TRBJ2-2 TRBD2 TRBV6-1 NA CASSEAQTSGGPLGFRELFF TGTGCCAGCAGTGAAGCCCAAACTAGCGGGGGGCCTCTCGGGTTCAGGGAGCTGTTTTTT
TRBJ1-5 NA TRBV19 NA CASSTAIIGNQPQHF TGTGCCAGTAGTACCGCAATCATAGGCAATCAGCCCCAGCATTTT
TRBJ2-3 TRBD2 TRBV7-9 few CASSLQREIDTQYF TGTGCCAGCAGCTTGCAGCGGGAGATAGATACGCAGTATTTT
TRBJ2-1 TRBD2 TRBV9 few CASSVGSGLAGGPFVYNEQFF TGTGCCAGCAGCGTAGGATCGGGACTAGCGGGAGGGCCGTTTGTCTACAATGAGCAGTTCTTC
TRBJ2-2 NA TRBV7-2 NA CAGTKGAPNTGELFF TGTGCCGGAACAAAAGGGGCGCCGAACACCGGGGAGCTGTTTTTT
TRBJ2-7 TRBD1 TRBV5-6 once CASSSGQGVHEQYF TGTGCCAGCAGCTCTGGACAGGGAGTTCACGAGCAGTACTTC
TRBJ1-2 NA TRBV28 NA CASTPQDWYGYTF TGTGCCAGCACGCCACAGGATTGGTATGGCTACACCTTC
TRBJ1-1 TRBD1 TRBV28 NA CASRTPGTGGVNTEAFF TGTGCCAGCAGAACACCCGGGACAGGGGGCGTGAACACTGAAGCTTTCTTT
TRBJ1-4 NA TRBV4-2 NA CASSQAGATNEKLFF TGTGCCAGCAGCCAGGCCGGAGCAACTAATGAAAAACTGTTTTTT
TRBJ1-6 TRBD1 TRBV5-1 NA CASSLSGGRNSPLHF TGCGCCAGCAGCTTGTCAGGGGGAAGGAATTCACCCCTCCACTTT